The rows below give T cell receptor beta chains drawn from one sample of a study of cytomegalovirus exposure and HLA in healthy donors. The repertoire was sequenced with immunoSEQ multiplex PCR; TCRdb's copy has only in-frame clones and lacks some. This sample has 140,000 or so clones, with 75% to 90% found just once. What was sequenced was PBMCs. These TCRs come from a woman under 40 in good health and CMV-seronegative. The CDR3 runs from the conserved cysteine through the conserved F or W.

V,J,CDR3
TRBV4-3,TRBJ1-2,CASSQRGGTGYTF
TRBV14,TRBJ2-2,CASSQGHPRGQLFF
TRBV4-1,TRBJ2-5,CASSQTGETQYF
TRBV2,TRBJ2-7,CASTTYQGIEQYF
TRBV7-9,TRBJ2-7,CASSLVGGSTVSYEQYF
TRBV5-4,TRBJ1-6,CASSTGGGNSPLHF
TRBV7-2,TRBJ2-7,CASSLTRMREQYF
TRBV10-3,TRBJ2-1,CAIGERTSGPNEQFF
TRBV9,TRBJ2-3,CASSLTGAVGTDTQYF
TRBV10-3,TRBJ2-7,CAIRGDRGVREQYF
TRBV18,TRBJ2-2,CASSRGGANTGELFF
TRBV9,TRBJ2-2,CASSNRDSRAGELFF
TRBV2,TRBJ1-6,CASSDPGNYNSPLHF
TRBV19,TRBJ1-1,CASGQGSHTEAFF
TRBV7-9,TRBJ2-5,CASSNGVSETQYF
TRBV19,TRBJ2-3,CASSLTSGGTDTQYF
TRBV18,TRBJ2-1,CASSLSAYNEQFF